The rows below give T cell receptor beta chains drawn from one sample of a study of Ad26.COV2.S vaccination and SARS-CoV-2 variants. Assay: immunoSEQ multiplex PCR; the TCRdb copy retains only in-frame clones and omits some. The sample contains 300,000 to 350,000 clones, 85% to 90% of which appear only once. This specimen consisted of peripheral blood, obtained in a trial of Ad26.COV2.S vaccine versus placebo. The source of these receptors is a person between 18 and 60 years old who received the Ad26.COV2.S COVID-19 vaccine or a placebo. The CDR3 runs from the conserved cysteine through the conserved F or W. The D gene is left open where the match is weak. Not all rows give a size; the values are once, few, many and, for expanded clones, a class.

>-|TRBV10-3|-|TRBJ1-3
TGTGCCATCAAGATACAGGGTGGGGCTGGAAACACCATATATTTT
CAIKIQGGAGNTIYF
>-|TRBV6-5|once|TRBJ1-4
TGTGCCAGCAGCCTACAGGGTCCGGATGAAAAACTGTTTTTT
CASSLQGPDEKLFF
>TRBD1|TRBV10-3|-|TRBJ1-1
TGTGCCATCAGCGAGTCAGGGGGTACTGAAGCTTTCTTT
CAISESGGTEAFF
>-|TRBV23-1|once|TRBJ2-3
TGCGCCAGCAGAATAAATCGGCGCCTCGATACGCAGTATTTT
CASRINRRLDTQYF
>TRBD2|TRBV27|-|TRBJ2-1
TGTGCCAGCAGTAGAGCGGGGAGCTCCTACAATGAGCAGTTCTTC
CASSRAGSSYNEQFF
>-|TRBV3-1/TRBV3-2|-|TRBJ1-1
TGTGCCAGCAGCCAAGCGGAAGGGCCGGGCACTGAAGCTTTCTTT
CASSQAEGPGTEAFF
>TRBD1|TRBV5-1|-|TRBJ1-5
TGCGCCAGCAGCCCACGGACAGGGAGGGATCAGCCCCAGCATTTT
CASSPRTGRDQPQHF
>TRBD1|TRBV28|-|TRBJ1-5
TGTGCCAGCAGTTTCCCTGACAGGGTCCGTCAGCCCCAGCATTTT
CASSFPDRVRQPQHF
>TRBD1|TRBV6-5|few|TRBJ1-1
TGTGCCAGCAGGACCTTGTTGACAGGGGAATCTGAAGCTTTCTTT
CASRTLLTGESEAFF
>TRBD1|TRBV5-8|-|TRBJ1-1
TGTGCCAGCAGCTTCGACAGGGGGAACACTGAAGCTTTCTTT
CASSFDRGNTEAFF
>TRBD1|TRBV28|-|TRBJ1-1
TGTGCCAGCAGTTTCCCGTCGACCGGGACAGAAGAAGCTTTCTTT
CASSFPSTGTEEAFF
>-|TRBV6-2/TRBV6-3|-|TRBJ1-1
TGTGCCAGCAGTTACGGCCGACAGGAGAGCACTGAAGCTTTCTTT
CASSYGRQESTEAFF
>TRBD1|TRBV15|-|TRBJ1-5
TGTGCCACCAGCAACGACAGGGGATATAGCAATCAGCCCCAGCATTTT
CATSNDRGYSNQPQHF
>-|TRBV7-9|-|TRBJ2-2
TGTGCCAGCAGCTTAGGAGGCAGGGGCCCGAACACCGGGGAGCTGTTTTTT
CASSLGGRGPNTGELFF
>-|TRBV7-2|-|TRBJ2-7
TGTGCCAGCAGCCCCCAGAGATCCGGGATCTCCGAGCAGTACTTC
CASSPQRSGISEQYF
>-|TRBV19|-|TRBJ1-5
TGTGCCAGTAGTATGACTAGCAATCAGCCCCAGCATTTT
CASSMTSNQPQHF
>TRBD2|TRBV28|-|TRBJ2-1
TGTGCCAGCAGGGCGGGAGGGCTCTACAATGAGCAGTTCTTC
CASRAGGLYNEQFF
>TRBD2|TRBV27|-|TRBJ2-2
TGTGCCAGCAGTTTTCTCTGGGGGGGAAACACCGGGGAGCTGTTTTTT
CASSFLWGGNTGELFF
>TRBD1|TRBV5-1|-|TRBJ2-3
TGCGCCAGCAGCTTGTTACAGGGGATTAGCACAGATACGCAGTATTTT
CASSLLQGISTDTQYF
>-|TRBV7-2|once|TRBJ2-2
TGTGCCACAAAGGGGGGCCCGAACACCGGGGAGCTGTTTTTT
CATKGGPNTGELFF
>-|TRBV19|-|TRBJ1-3
TGTGCCAGTAGTCGTACACCTACGGGTGGAAACACCATATATTTT
CASSRTPTGGNTIYF
>TRBD1|TRBV19|-|TRBJ2-7
TGTGCCAGTAGTATAGGGACAGGGAACTACGAGCAGTACTTC
CASSIGTGNYEQYF
>TRBD1|TRBV6-5|-|TRBJ1-5
TGTGCCAGCAGTCCCGACAGGGAGGAGGGTCAGCCCCAGCATTTT
CASSPDREEGQPQHF
>TRBD1|TRBV6-5|many|TRBJ2-5
TGTGCCAGCAGTTCCACAGGGGTTGATGGGGAGACCCAGTACTTC
CASSSTGVDGETQYF
>-|TRBV24-1|-|TRBJ2-3
TGTGCCACCAGTGAATATGACAGTTCAGATACGCAGTATTTT
CATSEYDSSDTQYF
>-|TRBV7-9|-|TRBJ1-1
TGTGCCAGCAGCTTAGCGCCGGAAGGGGAGGGTGAAGCTTTCTTT
CASSLAPEGEGEAFF
>TRBD1|TRBV27|few|TRBJ1-5
TGTGCCAGCCACCCCCGGGACAGGGATCAGCCCCAGCATTTT
CASHPRDRDQPQHF
>-|TRBV19|-|TRBJ1-2
TGTGCCAGTAGTCCGAGTTCCTCCGTTCCCTATGGCTACACCTTC
CASSPSSSVPYGYTF
>TRBD2|TRBV5-5|-|TRBJ2-3
TGTGCCAGCAGCTTGGGAGTCCTAGCGGGGGGTAGCACAGATACGCAGTATTTT
CASSLGVLAGGSTDTQYF
>-|TRBV5-1|-|TRBJ2-1
TGCGCCAGCAGCCCTACCTTAAGCTCCTACAATGAGCAGTTCTTC
CASSPTLSSYNEQFF
>TRBD1|TRBV5-5|few|TRBJ1-5
TGTGCCAGCAGCGCGCAAGGACAGGGGAACAATCAGCCCCAGCATTTT
CASSAQGQGNNQPQHF
>-|TRBV27|-|TRBJ1-1
TGTGCCAGCAGTTTCCTGGGGGCCCGAGGTGGGACGACTGAAGCTTTCTTT
CASSFLGARGGTTEAFF
>-|TRBV18|-|TRBJ2-7
TGTGCCAGCTCACCACTGAGGGAGACCCCTACGGGCCCATCCTACGAGCAGTACTTC
CASSPLRETPTGPSYEQYF
>-|TRBV5-4|-|TRBJ1-1
TGTGCCAGCAGCTTGAACACTGAAGCTTTCTTT
CASSLNTEAFF
>TRBD1|TRBV19|-|TRBJ1-1
TGTGCCAGTAGTACAGTCCGGGACAGTGAAGCTTTCTTT
CASSTVRDSEAFF
>-|TRBV12-3/TRBV12-4|once|TRBJ2-3
TGTGCCAGCAGTTTTGTTGATACGCAGTATTTT
CASSFVDTQYF
>-|TRBV27|-|TRBJ2-7
TGTGCCAGCAGAACGCTGGACTCCTACGAGCAGTACTTC
CASRTLDSYEQYF
>TRBD1|TRBV9|-|TRBJ2-7
TGTGCCAGCAGCGCAGGGGGCACGGGGTCCTACGAGCAGTACTTC
CASSAGGTGSYEQYF
>TRBD1|TRBV4-3|few|TRBJ1-2
TGCGCCAGCAGCCAAGATAGAATAGGGACAGGGAAAGGCTACACCTTC
CASSQDRIGTGKGYTF
>TRBD2|TRBV9|-|TRBJ2-5
TGTGCCAGCGGTCTGGGACTAGCGGGGGCCTGGGAGACCCAGTACTTC
CASGLGLAGAWETQYF
>-|TRBV2|-|TRBJ1-2
TGTGCCAGCAGTAAGGACAGACCTAACTATGGCTACACCTTC
CASSKDRPNYGYTF
>-|TRBV28|-|TRBJ2-3
TGTGCCAGTAAACAGGGCGCATTTAGCACAGATACGCAGTATTTT
CASKQGAFSTDTQYF
>-|TRBV5-1|-|TRBJ1-2
TGCGCCAGCAGCTTGGTTTCGGGGGGCGCGCCTGGCTACACCTTC
CASSLVSGGAPGYTF
>TRBD2|TRBV6-1|-|TRBJ2-3
TGTGCCAGCAGTGAACTCACTAGCGGGGGTACGCAGTATTTT
CASSELTSGGTQYF
>-|TRBV19|-|TRBJ1-4
TGTGCCAGTAGTATTGGGTCAGTCGATGAAAAACTGTTTTTT
CASSIGSVDEKLFF
>TRBD2|TRBV4-3|-|TRBJ2-7
TGCGCCAGCAGCCAAGCTCTTGTTAGCGGGGGGTTCTCCTACGAGCAGTACTTC
CASSQALVSGGFSYEQYF
>-|TRBV7-8|-|TRBJ1-6
TGTGCCAGCAGCTTAGCCGCGGGGACAACGATGGCCGATAATTCACCCCTCCACTTT
CASSLAAGTTMADNSPLHF
>-|TRBV29-1|-|TRBJ1-2
TGCAGTGCTCTTGTCGAGTCTAACTATGGCTACACCTTC
CSALVESNYGYTF
>-|TRBV13|-|TRBJ1-1
TGTGCCAGCAGTCCGGACAGACCTAACACTGAAGCTTTCTTT
CASSPDRPNTEAFF